This T cell receptor beta chain was documented in a study of regulatory T cells in long-lasting Graves disease. To make TCR beta libraries, researchers used iRepertoire HTBI primers and Arm-PCR of CDR3 regions. TCRdb ran MiXCR on the multiplex PCR reads and lists one entry per CDR3 protein. The table includes some 450,000 distinct CDR3 sequences, 16% detected once. This CDR3 region has 14 residues. Trimming took off 0 bases at V and 2 bases at J, with 7 bases between the two ends. CDR1 SGDLS and CDR2 YYNGEE come from the germline V gene. Time point given: newly diagnosed GD, antithyroid drugs for less than 3 months. The TCR library was made from RNA extracted from PBMCs. In addition, the sample was reused for a study of T cells in Graves' hyperthyroidism and ophthalmopathy.

The V and J genes are TRBV9 and TRBJ2-3; unclear D gene. This receptor was identified in a woman aged 30 to 39 with Graves disease. The sample consisted of peripheral blood mononuclear cells (PBMCs), taken at new diagnosis, from a patient treated with antithyroid drugs. CDR3 sequence: CASSVAGDTDTQYF. In nucleotides, the CDR3 is TGTGCCAGCAGCGTAGCTGGGGACACAGATACGCAGTATTTT.